A single sample gave rise to the 17 T cell receptor beta chains below, sequenced in a study of human T cells and chemical hapten exposure. TCRdb re-analysed the RACE reads in MiXCR, keeping a single row per CDR3 protein. Of 330,000 or so distinct CDR3 sequences detected, about 6% appear once; the ten largest clones hold around 5.6%. Time point reported: patch test 2, 6 weeks after DPC sensitization. This sample's treatment: therapeutic diphenylcyclopropenone sensitization with weekly scalp DPC. The material sequenced was whole blood, taken in connection with sensitization to the hapten diphenylcyclopropenone (DPC). All receptors derive from a woman younger than 30 with alopecia areata. Some clones in this sample may be carry-over from other donors' samples.

This clonotype was picked up many times. V gene TRBV6-6 combines with J gene TRBJ1-5; no definite D call. Germline V gene sequence: CDR1 MNHNY, CDR2 SVGAGI (reference sequence). The CDR3 length is 12 residues. V lost 7 bases to trimming and J lost 9 bases, with 13 bases between them. The CDR3 sequence: CASKGGSGPQHF. The DNA of the CDR3 is TGTGCCAGCAAGGGCGGTTCTGGGCCCCAGCATTTT.

This clonotype was seen a handful of times. The chain carries TRBV12-3 or TRBV12-4 and TRBJ1-1, with 9 bases fitting TRBD1. V gave up 6 bases and J gave up 4 bases; unmatched junction bases: 6. The CDR3 is 14 residues long. The CDR3 DNA reads as TGTGCCAGCAGACCACAGGGGGCTGGCACTGAAGCTTTCTTT. Protein product: CASRPQGAGTEAFF.

This clonotype was recorded a few times. V usage is TRBV12-3 or TRBV12-4 and J usage is TRBJ1-3; unclear D gene. Trimming removed 5 bases from V and 4 bases from J, with 12 bases in between. This CDR3 contains 14 residues. The CDR3 DNA sequence: TGTGCCAGCAGTGAGGCCATATCCGGAAACACCATATATTTT. It specifies CASSEAISGNTIYF.

This clonotype was observed a few times. J is TRBJ2-5 and V is TRBV7-2; possibly TRBD1 or TRBD2 for D (5 bases each). Germline V gene lookup returns CDR1 SGHTA and CDR2 FQGNSA. The CDR3 is 19 amino acids. The V end lost 3 bases, the J end lost 4 bases, and 27 bases lay between the germline ends. Here the CDR3 reads CASSFGPVASSWGRETQYF. The CDR3 bases are TGTGCCAGCAGCTTTGGCCCCGTTGCGAGTAGCTGGGGGAGAGAGACCCAGTACTTC.

V and J are TRBV7-9 and TRBJ2-7; 8 bases match TRBD2. With 4 bases clipped from V and 3 bases from J, the junction kept 11 bases outside the gene matches. The CDR3 length is 16 residues. Germline V gene lookup returns CDR1 SEHNR and CDR2 FQNEAQ (reference sequence). CDR3 nucleotides: TGTGCCAGCAGCTCCTCAGGACTAGCACCGCTCTACGAGCAGTACTTC. Translated, it gives CASSSSGLAPLYEQYF.

This clonotype showed up just a few times. This chain uses TRBV14 with TRBJ1-1; no clear D. Between the trimmed V and J ends, which lost 2 bases and 0 bases, there was a span of 16 bases. The CDR3 is made up of 17 amino acids. Germline V gene sequence: CDR1 SGHDN, CDR2 FVKESK. In nucleotides, the CDR3 is TGTGCCAGCAGCCAAACACCGGGAGACTTGATGAACACTGAAGCTTTCTTT. It codes for CASSQTPGDLMNTEAFF.

V and J are TRBV12-3 or TRBV12-4 and TRBJ2-1; 7 nucleotides align to TRBD2. V lost 4 bases, J lost 6 bases, and 9 bases stayed unmatched. The CDR3 extends over 15 amino acids. The CDR3 DNA is TGTGCCAGCAGTTCTCGGGGGGTACAAGGCAATGAGCAGTTCTTC. Translated, it gives CASSSRGVQGNEQFF.

The rearrangement links TRBV7-9 to TRBJ2-5, with 8 bases identical to TRBD1. Germline trimming cut 5 bases from V and 1 base from J; bases unmatched to any gene: 6. This CDR3 is 15 amino acids long. Germline V gene data show CDR1 as SEHNR and CDR2 as FQNEAQ (reference sequence). The CDR3 loop is CASSAGQAIQETQYF. The CDR3 DNA is TGTGCCAGCAGCGCGGGACAGGCAATCCAAGAGACCCAGTACTTC.

In this sample, this clonotype turned up many times. CDR3 region: CASSGSNSPLHF. The CDR3 DNA sequence: TGTGCCAGCAGTGGGTCCAATTCACCCCTCCACTTT. The rearrangement links TRBV27 to TRBJ1-6, with unresolved D. Germline V gene sequence: CDR1 MNHEY, CDR2 SMNVEV (reference sequence). The CDR3 is 12 amino acids. Trimming pared 5 bases from V and 7 bases from J, leaving 6 bases between.

This clonotype was seen at least ten times. The rearrangement links TRBV7-2 to TRBJ2-3; D ambiguous. This CDR3 spans 13 amino acids. Germline V lookup: CDR1 SGHTA, CDR2 FQGNSA. V lost 3 bases, J lost 9 bases, and 13 bases lay in between. CDR3 protein: CASSFIGLETQYF. In DNA, the CDR3 is TGTGCCAGCAGCTTCATCGGGCTAGAGACGCAGTATTTT.

This clonotype has a handful of counts. The gene calls are TRBV20-1 and TRBJ1-5; D gene uncertain. The CDR3 runs to 13 residues. In germline, CDR1 is DFQATT, CDR2 SNEGSKA (reference sequence). V lost 4 bases and J lost 2, with 9 bases in between. This CDR3 reads CSATSGRNQPQHF. The DNA of the CDR3 is TGCAGTGCTACTTCTGGGCGCAATCAGCCCCAGCATTTT.

This clonotype was counted at least ten times. The chain joins TRBV2 to TRBJ1-1; the D gene is possibly TRBD1 (5 bases). From germline, CDR1 is SNHLY and CDR2 FYNNEI. V was shortened by 3 bases and J by 2 bases, with 13 bases between the two germline ends. The CDR3 is made up of 15 amino acids. Written as DNA, the CDR3 is TGTGCCAGCAGTGATAGGGGCTCGCGCAACACTGAAGCTTTCTTT. Translating gives CASSDRGSRNTEAFF.

This clonotype appeared many times. Here the CDR3 DNA reads TGTGCCAGCCGGACAGTCAATGAAAAACTGTTTTTT. It codes for CASRTVNEKLFF. The V call is TRBV6-2 or TRBV6-3, the J call TRBJ1-4; TRBD1 is a possible D gene (6 bases). Germline CDR1 reads MNHEY; CDR2 reads SVGEGT. The V and J ends lost 8 bases and 5 bases respectively, with 9 bases between them. The CDR3 covers 12 residues.

The V and J genes are TRBV18 and TRBJ1-5; D not certain. The CDR3 loop spans 15 amino acids. Germline V lookup: CDR1 KGHSH, CDR2 LQKENI. The V end lost 0 bases, the J end lost 9 bases, and 15 bases lay between the germline ends. CDR3 amino acids: CASSPPLTPGPPQHF. DNA for the CDR3: TGTGCCAGCTCACCACCGCTGACCCCAGGACCGCCCCAGCATTTT.

This clonotype appeared a few times. The chain employs TRBV15 and TRBJ2-1; 10 bases map to TRBD2. The trim removed 0 bases at V and 0 bases at J, leaving 2 bases unmatched. The CDR3 covers 17 residues. CDR1 and CDR2 (germline): LNHNV, YYDKDF (reference sequence). The CDR3 protein is CATSRDKRGGSYNEQFF. CDR3 sequence (DNA): TGTGCCACCAGCAGAGATAAGCGGGGGGGCTCCTACAATGAGCAGTTCTTC. The complete variable domain, with remaining parts taken from reference TRBV15 and TRBJ2-1, reads DAMVIQNPRYQVTQFGKPVTLSCSQTLNHNVMYWYQQKSSQAPKLLFHYYDKDFNNEADTPDNFQSRRPNTSFCFLDIRSPGLGDTAMYLCATSRDKRGGSYNEQFFGPGTRLTVL.

This rearrangement joins TRBV18 to TRBJ2-5; D gene ambiguous. This CDR3 has 13 amino acids. CDR1 KGHSH and CDR2 LQKENI come from the germline V gene. Trimming cost V 5 bases and J 6 bases, with 13 bases left between them. The CDR3: CASSADSPKTQYF. The CDR3, as DNA: TGTGCCAGCTCAGCCGACTCCCCCAAGACCCAGTACTTC.

This clonotype was detected a few times. V is TRBV6-5 and J is TRBJ1-6; D is ambiguous. Germline CDR1 is MNHEY and CDR2 is SVGAGI. Trimming took off 6 bases at V and 6 bases at J, with 15 bases between the two ends. The CDR3 is made up of 15 amino acids. The CDR3 coding sequence is TGTGCCAGCAGACCCGGACCGAGAGTTAATTCACCCCTCCACTTT. Translated: CASRPGPRVNSPLHF.